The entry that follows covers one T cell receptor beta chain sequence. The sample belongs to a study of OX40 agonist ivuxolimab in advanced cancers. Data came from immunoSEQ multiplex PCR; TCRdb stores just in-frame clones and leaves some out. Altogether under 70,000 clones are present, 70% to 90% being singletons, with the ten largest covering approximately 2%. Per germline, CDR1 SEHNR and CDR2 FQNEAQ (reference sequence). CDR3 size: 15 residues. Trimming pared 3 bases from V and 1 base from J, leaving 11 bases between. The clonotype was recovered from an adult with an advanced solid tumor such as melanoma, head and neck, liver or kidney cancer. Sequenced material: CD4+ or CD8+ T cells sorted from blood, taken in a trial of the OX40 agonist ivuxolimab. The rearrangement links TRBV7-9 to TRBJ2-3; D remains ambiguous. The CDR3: CASSLGVGRTDTQYF. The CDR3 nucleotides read TGTGCCAGCAGCTTGGGTGTGGGCCGCACAGATACGCAGTATTTT.